This TCR beta chain was recovered during a study of T cell changes during pregnancy in multiple sclerosis. TCRdb's copy holds only in-frame clones and misses some; the assay was immunoSEQ multiplex PCR. The repertoire holds 40,000 to 50,000 clones, with around 92% as singletons. Germline V gene data show CDR1 as SEHNR and CDR2 as FQNEAQ (reference sequence). CDR3 length equals 12 residues. Deletions cut 3 bases from V and 5 bases from J, with 6 bases between. The chain links TRBV7-9 to TRBJ2-3; no clear D. This sequence was found in a female donor in good health, enrolled as a control in a pregnancy study. Sequenced here: CD4+ T cells from peripheral blood mononuclear cells, sampled after pregnancy. CDR3 in amino acids: CASSLLRDTQYF. DNA for the CDR3: TGTGCCAGCAGCTTGTTGCGAGATACGCAGTATTTT.